This T cell receptor (beta chain) was recorded in a study of cytomegalovirus exposure and HLA in healthy donors. Study-wide background: Early released data had around 89 million unique TCRs, all coming from HLA-typed donors.

Primers included in the PCR were 60 Vbeta and 13 Jbeta primers. Generated by immunoSEQ multiplex PCR, the TCRdb table keeps only in-frame clones and is missing some. The sample lists approximately 210,000 clones; around 81% were seen once. This CDR3 has 15 residues. CDR1 is LGHNT and CDR2 is FRNRAP in the germline V gene. V lost 0 bases to trimming and J lost 6 bases; unmatched junction nucleotides: 4. The chain employs TRBV12-5 and TRBJ2-4; 8 positions agree with TRBD2. This receptor was obtained from a woman in her 50s in good health and CMV-seropositive. Sequenced sample: PBMCs. The CDR3 DNA is TGTGCTAGTGGTTTGGTACTGAGCGGGGGAAACATTCAGTACTTC. Amino acids: CASGLVLSGGNIQYF.